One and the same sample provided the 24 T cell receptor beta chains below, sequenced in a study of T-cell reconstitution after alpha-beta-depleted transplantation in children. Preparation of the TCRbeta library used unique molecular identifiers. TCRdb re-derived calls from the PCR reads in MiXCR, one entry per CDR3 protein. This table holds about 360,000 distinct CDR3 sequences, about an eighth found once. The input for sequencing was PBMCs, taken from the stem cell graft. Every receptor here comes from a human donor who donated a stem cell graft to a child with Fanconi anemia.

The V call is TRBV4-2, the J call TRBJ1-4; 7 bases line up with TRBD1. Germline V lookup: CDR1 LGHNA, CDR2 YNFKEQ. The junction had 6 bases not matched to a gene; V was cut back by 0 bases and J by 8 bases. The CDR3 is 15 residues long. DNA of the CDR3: TGTGCCAGCAGCCAAGACTACGGGGACAGCGAAAAACTGTTTTTT. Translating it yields CASSQDYGDSEKLFF.

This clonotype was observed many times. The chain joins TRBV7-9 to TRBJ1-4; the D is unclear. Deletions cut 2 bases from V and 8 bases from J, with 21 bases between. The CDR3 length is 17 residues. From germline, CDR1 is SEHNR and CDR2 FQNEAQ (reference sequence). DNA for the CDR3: TGTGCCAGCAGCTTACCCAACAATGGCATGATGGGGGAAAAACTGTTTTTT. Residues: CASSLPNNGMMGEKLFF.

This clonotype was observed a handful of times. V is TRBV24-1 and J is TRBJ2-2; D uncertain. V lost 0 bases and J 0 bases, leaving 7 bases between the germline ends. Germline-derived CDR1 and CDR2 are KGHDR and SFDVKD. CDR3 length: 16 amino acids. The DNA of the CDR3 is TGTGCCACCAGTGATTTGTTCAGCGCGAACACCGGGGAGCTGTTTTTT. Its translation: CATSDLFSANTGELFF.

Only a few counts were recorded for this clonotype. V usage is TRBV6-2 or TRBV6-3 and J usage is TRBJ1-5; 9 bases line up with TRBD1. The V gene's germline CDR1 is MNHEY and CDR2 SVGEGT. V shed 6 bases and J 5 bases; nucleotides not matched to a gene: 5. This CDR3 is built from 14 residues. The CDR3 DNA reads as TGTGCCAGCAGAGCACAGGGGGCGGATCAGCCCCAGCATTTT. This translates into CASRAQGADQPQHF.

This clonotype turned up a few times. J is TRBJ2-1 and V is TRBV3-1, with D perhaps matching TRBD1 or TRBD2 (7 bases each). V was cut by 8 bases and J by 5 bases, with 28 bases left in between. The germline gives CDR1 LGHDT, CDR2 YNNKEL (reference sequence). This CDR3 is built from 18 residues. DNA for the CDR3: TGTGCCAGCTGTTTAGACAGGGACCAAACCCGGGGGGACAATGAGCAGTTCTTC. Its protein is CASCLDRDQTRGDNEQFF.

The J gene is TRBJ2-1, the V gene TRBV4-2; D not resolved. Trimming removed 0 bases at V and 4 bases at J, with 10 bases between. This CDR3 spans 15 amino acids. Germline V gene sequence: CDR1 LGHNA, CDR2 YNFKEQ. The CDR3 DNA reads TGTGCCAGCAGCCAAGATATGGGGTTGTACAATGAGCAGTTCTTC. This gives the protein CASSQDMGLYNEQFF.

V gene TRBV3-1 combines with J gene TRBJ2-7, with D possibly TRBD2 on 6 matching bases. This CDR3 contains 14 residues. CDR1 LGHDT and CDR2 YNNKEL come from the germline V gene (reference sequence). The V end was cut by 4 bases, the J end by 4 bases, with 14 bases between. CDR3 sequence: CASSRGVPPYEQYF. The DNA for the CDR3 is TGTGCCAGCAGCCGGGGGGTCCCCCCTTACGAGCAGTACTTC.

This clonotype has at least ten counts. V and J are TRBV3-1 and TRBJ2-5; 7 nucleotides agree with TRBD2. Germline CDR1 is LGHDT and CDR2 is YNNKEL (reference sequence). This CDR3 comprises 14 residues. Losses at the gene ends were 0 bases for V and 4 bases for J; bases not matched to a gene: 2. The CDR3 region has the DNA TGTGCCAGCAGCCAAGATGGGGGGGGAGAGACCCAGTACTTC. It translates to CASSQDGGGETQYF.

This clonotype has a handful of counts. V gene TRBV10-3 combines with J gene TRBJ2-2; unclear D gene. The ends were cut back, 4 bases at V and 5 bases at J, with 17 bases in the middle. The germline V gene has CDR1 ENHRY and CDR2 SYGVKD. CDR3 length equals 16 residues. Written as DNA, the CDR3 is TGTGCCATCAGTGGTCTAAGCTTTAGGGAAACCGGGGAGCTGTTTTTT. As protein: CAISGLSFRETGELFF.

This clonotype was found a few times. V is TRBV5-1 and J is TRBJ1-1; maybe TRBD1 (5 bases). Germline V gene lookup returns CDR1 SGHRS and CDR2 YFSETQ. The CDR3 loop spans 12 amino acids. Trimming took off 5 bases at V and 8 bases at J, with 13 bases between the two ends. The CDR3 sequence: CASRYDRAEAFF. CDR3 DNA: TGCGCCAGCAGATACGACAGAGCGGAAGCTTTCTTT.

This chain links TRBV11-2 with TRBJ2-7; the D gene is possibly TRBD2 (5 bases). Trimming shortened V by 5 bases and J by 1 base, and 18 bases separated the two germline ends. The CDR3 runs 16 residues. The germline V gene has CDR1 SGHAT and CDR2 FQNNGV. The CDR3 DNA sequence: TGTGCCAGCAGCAAAACTTTCAGCGGACGGTCCTACGAGCAGTACTTC. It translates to CASSKTFSGRSYEQYF.

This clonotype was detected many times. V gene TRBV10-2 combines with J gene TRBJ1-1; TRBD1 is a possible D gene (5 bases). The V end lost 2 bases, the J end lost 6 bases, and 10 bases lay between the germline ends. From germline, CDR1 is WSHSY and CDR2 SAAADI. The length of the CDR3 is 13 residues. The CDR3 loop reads CASSEAGIPEAFF. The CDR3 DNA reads TGCGCCAGCAGTGAGGCAGGGATCCCTGAAGCTTTCTTT.

The CDR3 DNA is TGCGCCAGCAGCCCCCCCAGCGGGGGGACTAATGAGCAGTTCTTC. Amino acid sequence: CASSPPSGGTNEQFF. V gene TRBV4-1 combines with J gene TRBJ2-1; 9 nucleotides agree with TRBD2. The J segment lost 7 bases and the V segment lost 4 bases, leaving 8 bases of the junction unmatched. CDR1 and CDR2 from the germline V gene are MGHRA and YSYEKL. The CDR3 extends over 15 amino acids.

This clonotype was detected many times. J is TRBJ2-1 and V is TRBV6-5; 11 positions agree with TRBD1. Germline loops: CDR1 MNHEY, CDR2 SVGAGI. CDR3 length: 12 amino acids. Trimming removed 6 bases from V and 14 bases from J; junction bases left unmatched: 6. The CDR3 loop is CASREGQGVEFF. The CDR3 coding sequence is TGTGCCAGCAGGGAGGGACAGGGGGTTGAGTTCTTC.

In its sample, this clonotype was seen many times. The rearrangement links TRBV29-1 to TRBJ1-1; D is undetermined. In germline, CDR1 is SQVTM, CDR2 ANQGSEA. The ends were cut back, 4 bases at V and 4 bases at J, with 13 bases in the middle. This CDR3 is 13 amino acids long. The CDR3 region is CSVAEESGTEAFF. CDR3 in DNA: TGCAGCGTTGCAGAGGAGTCTGGCACTGAAGCTTTCTTT.

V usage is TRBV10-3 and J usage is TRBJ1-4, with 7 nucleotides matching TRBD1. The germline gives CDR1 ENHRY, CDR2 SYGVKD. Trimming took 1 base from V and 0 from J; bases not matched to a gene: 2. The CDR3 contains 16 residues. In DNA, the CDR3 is TGTGCCATCAGTGAGTACGGGACAGCAACTAATGAAAAACTGTTTTTT. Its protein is CAISEYGTATNEKLFF.

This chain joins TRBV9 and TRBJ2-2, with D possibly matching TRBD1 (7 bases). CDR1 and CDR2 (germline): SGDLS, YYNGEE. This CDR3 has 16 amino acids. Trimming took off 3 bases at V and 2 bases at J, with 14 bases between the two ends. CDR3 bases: TGTGCCAGCAGCGCGGCGGGGACAGTAAACACCGGGGAGCTGTTTTTT. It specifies CASSAAGTVNTGELFF. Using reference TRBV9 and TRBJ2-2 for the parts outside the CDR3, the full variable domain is DSGVTQTPKHLITATGQRVTLRCSPRSGDLSVYWYQQSLDQGLQFLIQYYNGEERAKGNILERFSAQQFPDLHSELNLSSLELGDSALYFCASSAAGTVNTGELFFGEGSRLTVL.

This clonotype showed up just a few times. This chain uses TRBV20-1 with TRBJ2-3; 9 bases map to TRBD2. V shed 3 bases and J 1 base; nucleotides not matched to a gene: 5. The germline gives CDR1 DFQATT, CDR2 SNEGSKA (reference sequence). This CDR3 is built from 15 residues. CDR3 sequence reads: CSARVGGGGTDTQYF. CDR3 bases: TGCAGTGCTAGGGTCGGCGGGGGGGGCACAGATACGCAGTATTTT.

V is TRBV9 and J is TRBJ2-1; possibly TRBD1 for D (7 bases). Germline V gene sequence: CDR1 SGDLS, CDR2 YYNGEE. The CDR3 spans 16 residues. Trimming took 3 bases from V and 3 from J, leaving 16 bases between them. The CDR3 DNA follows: TGTGCCAGCAGCGCGAATACAGGGGACTTCTACAATGAGCAGTTCTTC. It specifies CASSANTGDFYNEQFF. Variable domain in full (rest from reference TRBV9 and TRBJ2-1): DSGVTQTPKHLITATGQRVTLRCSPRSGDLSVYWYQQSLDQGLQFLIQYYNGEERAKGNILERFSAQQFPDLHSELNLSSLELGDSALYFCASSANTGDFYNEQFFGPGTRLTVL.

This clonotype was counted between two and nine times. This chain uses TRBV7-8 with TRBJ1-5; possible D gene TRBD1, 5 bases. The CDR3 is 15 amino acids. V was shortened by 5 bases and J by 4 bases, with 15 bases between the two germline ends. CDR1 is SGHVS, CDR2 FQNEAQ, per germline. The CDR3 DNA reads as TGTGCCAGCAGCCGCGAACCGACAGTAAATCAGCCCCAGCATTTT. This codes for CASSREPTVNQPQHF.

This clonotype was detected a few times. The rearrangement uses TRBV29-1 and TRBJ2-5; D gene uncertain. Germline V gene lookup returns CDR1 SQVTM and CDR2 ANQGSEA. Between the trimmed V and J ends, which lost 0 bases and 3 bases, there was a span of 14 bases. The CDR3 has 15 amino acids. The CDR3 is CSVEERRVAKETQYF. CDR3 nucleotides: TGCAGCGTTGAAGAGAGAAGGGTCGCGAAAGAGACCCAGTACTTC.

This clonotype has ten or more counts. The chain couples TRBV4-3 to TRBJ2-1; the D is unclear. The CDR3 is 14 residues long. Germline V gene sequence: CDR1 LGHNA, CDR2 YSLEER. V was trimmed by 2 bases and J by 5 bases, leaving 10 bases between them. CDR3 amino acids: CASSQNERNNEQFF. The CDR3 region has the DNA TGCGCCAGCAGCCAAAACGAAAGGAACAATGAGCAGTTCTTC.

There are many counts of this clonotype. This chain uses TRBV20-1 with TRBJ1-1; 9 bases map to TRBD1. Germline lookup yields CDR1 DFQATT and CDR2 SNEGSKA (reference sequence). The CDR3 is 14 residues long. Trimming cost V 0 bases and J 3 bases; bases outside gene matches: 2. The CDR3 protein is CSARDGTGHTEAFF. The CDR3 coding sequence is TGCAGTGCTAGAGATGGGACAGGGCACACTGAAGCTTTCTTT.

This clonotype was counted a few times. DNA of the CDR3: TGTGCCAGCAGCCCGGGGGGGCACTATGGCTACACCTTC. Translating it yields CASSPGGHYGYTF. The rearrangement joins TRBV3-1 to TRBJ1-2; TRBD1 might be the D (6 bases). Germline CDR1 reads LGHDT; CDR2 reads YNNKEL (reference sequence). Trimming stripped 4 bases from V and 3 bases from J, with 9 bases between. The CDR3 spans 13 residues.